This T cell receptor (beta chain) was retrieved from a study of T cell repertoires in cytomegalovirus infection. About the research overall: Public signatures in TCR beta pointed to CMV infection and matching HLA type. Points from the study as a whole: HLA-C-restricted, CMV-specific TCR beta clonotypes were dominant ex vivo.

This clonotype was counted a few times. The antigen remains undetermined. TCRdb redid the calling of the reads with MiXCR, one entry per CDR3 protein. Altogether tens of thousands of distinct CDR3 sequences are present, 25% to 30% being singletons, with the ten largest covering 50% to 70%. The junction had 0 bases not matched to a gene; V was cut back by 0 bases and J by 5 bases. In germline, CDR1 is SGHNT, CDR2 YYREEE (reference sequence). This CDR3 region has 13 residues. Here the sequenced sample was CD8+ T cells from cultured PBMCs, taken from culture after CMV antigen stimulation. This TCR was recovered from a human donor in good health (CMV status not recorded). Some clones in this sample may be carry-over from other donors' samples. V usage is TRBV5-4 and J usage is TRBJ1-2, with TRBD1 matching over 8 bases. The CDR3 is CASSLDRGYGYTF. As DNA, the CDR3 is TGTGCCAGCAGCTTGGACAGGGGGTATGGCTACACCTTC.